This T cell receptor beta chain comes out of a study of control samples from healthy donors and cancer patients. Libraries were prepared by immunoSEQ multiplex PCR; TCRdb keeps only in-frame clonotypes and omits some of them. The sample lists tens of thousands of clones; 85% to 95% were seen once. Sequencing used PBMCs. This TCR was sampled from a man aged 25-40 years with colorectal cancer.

Here the CDR3 reads CASSMVPSGGYTF. The DNA of the CDR3 is TGTGCCAGTAGTATGGTGCCCTCAGGGGGCTACACCTTC. V gene TRBV19 combines with J gene TRBJ1-2; tentatively, D is TRBD1 (5 bases). CDR1 LNHDA and CDR2 SQIVND come from the germline V gene (reference sequence). There are 13 residues in the CDR3. V lost 3 bases, J lost 8 bases, and 13 bases lay in between.